Sequencing of this TCR beta chain was carried out in a study of technical replicates of blood from several donors. TCRdb keeps only in-frame clones here, not all; method: immunoSEQ multiplex PCR. The sample has 70,000 to 95,000 clones; approximately 95% are singletons. The CDR3 sequence is 14 residues long. CDR1 and CDR2 (germline): LNHDA, SQIVND (reference sequence). Between the trimmed V and J ends, which lost 5 bases and 6 bases, there was a span of 15 bases. Specimen: T cells isolated from PBMCs. The chain recombines TRBV19 with TRBJ2-3; possible D gene TRBD1, 6 bases. The clonotype was recovered from a human donor in good health. The CDR3 sequence: CASSRQGIRDTQYF. The CDR3 coding sequence is TGTGCCAGTAGTCGGCAGGGGATACGGGATACGCAGTATTTT.